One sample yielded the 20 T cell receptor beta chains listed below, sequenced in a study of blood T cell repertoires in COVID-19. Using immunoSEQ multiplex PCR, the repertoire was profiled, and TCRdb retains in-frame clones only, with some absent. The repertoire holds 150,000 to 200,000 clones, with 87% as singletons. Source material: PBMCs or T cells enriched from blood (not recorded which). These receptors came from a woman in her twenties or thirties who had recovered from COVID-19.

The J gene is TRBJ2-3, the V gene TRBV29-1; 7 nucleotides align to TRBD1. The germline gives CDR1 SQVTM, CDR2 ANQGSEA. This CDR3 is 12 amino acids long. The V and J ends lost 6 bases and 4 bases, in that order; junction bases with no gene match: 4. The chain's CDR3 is CSVQTGPDTQYF. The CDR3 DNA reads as TGCAGCGTCCAGACAGGGCCAGATACGCAGTATTTT.

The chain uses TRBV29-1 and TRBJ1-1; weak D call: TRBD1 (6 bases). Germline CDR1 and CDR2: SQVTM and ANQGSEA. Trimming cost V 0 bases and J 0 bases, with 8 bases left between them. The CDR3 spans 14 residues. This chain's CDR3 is CSVEEGAMNTEAFF. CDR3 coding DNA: TGCAGCGTTGAAGAGGGGGCGATGAACACTGAAGCTTTCTTT.

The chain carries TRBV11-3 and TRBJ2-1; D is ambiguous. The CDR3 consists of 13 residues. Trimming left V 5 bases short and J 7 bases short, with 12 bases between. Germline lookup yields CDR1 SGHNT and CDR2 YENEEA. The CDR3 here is CASSHPLRNEQFF. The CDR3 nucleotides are TGTGCCAGCAGCCACCCCCTTCGGAATGAGCAGTTCTTC. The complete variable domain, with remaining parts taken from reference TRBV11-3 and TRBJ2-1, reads EAGVVQSPRYKIIEKKQPVAFWCNPISGHNTLYWYLQNLGQGPELLIRYENEEAVDDSQLPKDRFSAERLKGVDSTLKIQPAELGDSAVYLCASSHPLRNEQFFGPGTRLTVL.

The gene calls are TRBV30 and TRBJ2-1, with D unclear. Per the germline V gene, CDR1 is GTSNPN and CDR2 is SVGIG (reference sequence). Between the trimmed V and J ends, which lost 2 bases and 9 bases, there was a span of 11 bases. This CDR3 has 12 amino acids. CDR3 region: CAWSPLGSEQFF. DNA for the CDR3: TGTGCCTGGAGTCCTCTAGGTAGTGAGCAGTTCTTC.

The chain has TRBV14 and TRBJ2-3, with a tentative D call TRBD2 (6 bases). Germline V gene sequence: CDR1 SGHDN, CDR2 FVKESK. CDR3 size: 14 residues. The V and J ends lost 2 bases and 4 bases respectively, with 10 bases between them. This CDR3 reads CASSQIRLADTQYF. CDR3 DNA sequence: TGTGCCAGCAGCCAAATCCGACTAGCAGATACGCAGTATTTT.

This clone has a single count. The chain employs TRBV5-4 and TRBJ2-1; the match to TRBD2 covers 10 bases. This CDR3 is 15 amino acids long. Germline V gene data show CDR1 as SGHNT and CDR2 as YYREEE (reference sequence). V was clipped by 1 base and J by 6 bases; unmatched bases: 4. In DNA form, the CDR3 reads TGTGCCAGCAGCTTGAAACTAGCGGGAATCAATGAGCAGTTCTTC. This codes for CASSLKLAGINEQFF.

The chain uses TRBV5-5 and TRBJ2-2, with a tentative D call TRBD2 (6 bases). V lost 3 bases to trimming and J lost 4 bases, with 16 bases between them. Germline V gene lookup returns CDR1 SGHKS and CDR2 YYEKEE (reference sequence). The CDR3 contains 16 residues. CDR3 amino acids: CASSSLTSRGTGELFF. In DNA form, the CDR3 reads TGTGCCAGCAGCTCCTTAACTAGCCGTGGCACCGGGGAGCTGTTTTTT.

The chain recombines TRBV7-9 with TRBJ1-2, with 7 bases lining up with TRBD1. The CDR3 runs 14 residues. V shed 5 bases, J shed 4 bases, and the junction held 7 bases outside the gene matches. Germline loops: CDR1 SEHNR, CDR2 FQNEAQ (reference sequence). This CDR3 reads CASSRGQDSYGYTF. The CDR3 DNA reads TGTGCCAGCAGCCGAGGACAGGATAGCTATGGCTACACCTTC.

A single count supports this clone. CDR3 nucleotide sequence: TGTGCCAGCAGCCAGGGGCAGGGTTTTGAAAAACTGTTTTTT. Its translation: CASSQGQGFEKLFF. The chain combines TRBV7-9 with TRBJ1-4; TRBD1 might be the D (6 bases). This CDR3 has 14 amino acids. Between the trimmed V and J ends, which lost 5 bases and 7 bases, there was a span of 14 bases. Germline loops: CDR1 SEHNR, CDR2 FQNEAQ (reference sequence).

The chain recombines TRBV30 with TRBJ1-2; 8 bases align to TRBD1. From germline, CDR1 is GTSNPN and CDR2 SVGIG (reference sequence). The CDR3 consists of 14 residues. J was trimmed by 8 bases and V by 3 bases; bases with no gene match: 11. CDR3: CAWSAGTGLRGYTF. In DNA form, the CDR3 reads TGTGCCTGGAGCGCCGGGACAGGATTACGCGGCTACACCTTC. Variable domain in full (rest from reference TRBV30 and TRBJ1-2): SQTIHQWPATLVQPVGSPLSLECTVEGTSNPNLYWYRQAAGRGLQLLFYSVGIGQISSEVPQNLSASRPQDRQFILSSKKLLLSDSGFYLCAWSAGTGLRGYTFGSGTRLTVV.

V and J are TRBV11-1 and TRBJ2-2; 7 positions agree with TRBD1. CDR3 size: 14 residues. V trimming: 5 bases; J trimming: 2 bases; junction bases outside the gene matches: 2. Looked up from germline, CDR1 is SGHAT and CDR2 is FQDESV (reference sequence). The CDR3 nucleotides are TGTGCCAGCAGCCGGGACAGAAACACCGGGGAGCTGTTTTTT. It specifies CASSRDRNTGELFF.

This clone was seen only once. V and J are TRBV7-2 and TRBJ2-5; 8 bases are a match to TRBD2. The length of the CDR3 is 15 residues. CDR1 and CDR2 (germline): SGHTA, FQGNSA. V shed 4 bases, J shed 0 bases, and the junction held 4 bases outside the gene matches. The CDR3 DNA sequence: TGTGCCAGCAGCTCGGGCGGGGGGTACCAAGAGACCCAGTACTTC. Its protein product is CASSSGGGYQETQYF.

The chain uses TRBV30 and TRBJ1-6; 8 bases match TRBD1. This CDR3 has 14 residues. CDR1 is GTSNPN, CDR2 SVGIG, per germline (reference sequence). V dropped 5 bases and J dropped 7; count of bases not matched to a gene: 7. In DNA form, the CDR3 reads TGTGCCTGGGCAGGGGGCGCGGACAATTCACCCCTCCACTTT. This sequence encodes CAWAGGADNSPLHF.

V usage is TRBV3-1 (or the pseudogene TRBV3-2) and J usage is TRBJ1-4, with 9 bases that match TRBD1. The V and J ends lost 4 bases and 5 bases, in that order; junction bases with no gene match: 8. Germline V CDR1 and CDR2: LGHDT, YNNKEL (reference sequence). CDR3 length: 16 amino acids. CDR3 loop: CASSREPGQGNEKLFF. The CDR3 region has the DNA TGTGCCAGCAGCCGGGAACCGGGACAGGGAAATGAAAAACTGTTTTTT.

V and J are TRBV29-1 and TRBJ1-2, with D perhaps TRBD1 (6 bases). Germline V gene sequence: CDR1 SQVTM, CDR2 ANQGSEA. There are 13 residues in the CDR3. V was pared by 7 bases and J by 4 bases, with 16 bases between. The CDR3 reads CSAGGQIGYGYTF. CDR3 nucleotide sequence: TGCAGCGCCGGTGGACAGATAGGCTATGGCTACACCTTC.

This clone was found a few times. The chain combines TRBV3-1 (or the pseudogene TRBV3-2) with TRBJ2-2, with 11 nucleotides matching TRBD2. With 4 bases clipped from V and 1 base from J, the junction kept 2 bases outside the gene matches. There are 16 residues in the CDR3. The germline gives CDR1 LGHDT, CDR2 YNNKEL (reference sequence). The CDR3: CASSRTSGGNTGELFF. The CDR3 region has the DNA TGTGCCAGCAGCCGAACTAGCGGGGGGAACACCGGGGAGCTGTTTTTT.

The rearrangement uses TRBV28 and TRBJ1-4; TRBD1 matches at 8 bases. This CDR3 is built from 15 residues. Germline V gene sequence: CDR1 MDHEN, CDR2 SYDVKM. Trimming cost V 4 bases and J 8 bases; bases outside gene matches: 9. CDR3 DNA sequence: TGTGCCAGCAGTTCAGCCGGGACAGGAAAGGAAAAACTGTTTTTT. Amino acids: CASSSAGTGKEKLFF.

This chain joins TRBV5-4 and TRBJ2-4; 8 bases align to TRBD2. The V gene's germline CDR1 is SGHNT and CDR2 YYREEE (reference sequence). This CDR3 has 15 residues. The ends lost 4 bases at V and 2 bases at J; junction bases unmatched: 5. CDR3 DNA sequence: TGTGCCAGCAGCCACGGGGGGGCTTCCAAAAACATTCAGTACTTC. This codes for CASSHGGASKNIQYF.

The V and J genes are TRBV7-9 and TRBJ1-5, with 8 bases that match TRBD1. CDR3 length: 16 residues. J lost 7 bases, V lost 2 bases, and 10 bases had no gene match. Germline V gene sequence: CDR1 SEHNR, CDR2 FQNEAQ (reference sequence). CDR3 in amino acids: CASSLYQGAPGQPQHF. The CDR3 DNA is TGTGCCAGCAGCTTATACCAGGGGGCACCCGGCCAGCCCCAGCATTTT. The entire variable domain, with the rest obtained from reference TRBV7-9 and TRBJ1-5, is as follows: DTGVSQNPRHKITKRGQNVTFRCDPISEHNRLYWYRQTLGQGPEFLTYFQNEAQLEKSRLLSDRFSAERPKGSFSTLEIQRTEQGDSAMYLCASSLYQGAPGQPQHFGDGTRLSIL.

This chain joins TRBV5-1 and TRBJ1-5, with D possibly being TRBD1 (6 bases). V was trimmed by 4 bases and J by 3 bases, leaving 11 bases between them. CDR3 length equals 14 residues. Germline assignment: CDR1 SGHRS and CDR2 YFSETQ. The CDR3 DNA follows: TGCGCCAGCAGCGATGGACAGCCCAATCAGCCCCAGCATTTT. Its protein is CASSDGQPNQPQHF.